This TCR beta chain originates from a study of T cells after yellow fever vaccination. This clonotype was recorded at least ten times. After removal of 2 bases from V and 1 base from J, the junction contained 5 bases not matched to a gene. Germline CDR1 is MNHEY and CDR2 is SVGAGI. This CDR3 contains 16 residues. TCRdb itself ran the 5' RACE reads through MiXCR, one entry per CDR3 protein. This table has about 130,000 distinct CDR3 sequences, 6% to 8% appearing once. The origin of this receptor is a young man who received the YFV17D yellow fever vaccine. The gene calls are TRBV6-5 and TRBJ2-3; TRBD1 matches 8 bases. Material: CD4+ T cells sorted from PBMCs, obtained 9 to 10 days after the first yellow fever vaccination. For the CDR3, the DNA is TGTGCCAGCAGTTACCCAACGGGACAGGGCACAGATACGCAGTATTTT. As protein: CASSYPTGQGTDTQYF.